Given below is one TCR beta chain in context. This CDR3 region has 15 residues. With 6 bases removed from V and 4 bases from J, the gap between germline ends came to 15 bases. This sample was included in a study of blood T cells in healthy people across ages. The use of a sample-barcoded 5' primer and a J-beta primer mix characterized a second PCR of 7 to 11 cycles. One entry per CDR3 protein results from TCRdb running MiXCR on the 5' RACE reads. The sample yields some 1.5 million distinct CDR3 sequences, about 28% seen once. This TCR came from a woman aged 25 to 39 in good health. The gene calls are TRBV12-3 or TRBV12-4 and TRBJ2-2; the D call may be TRBD1 or TRBD2 (5 bases each). The specimen sequenced was blood. The CDR3 DNA reads as TGTGCCAGCAGCCGGTTGGAAGGGACCACCGGGGAGCTGTTTTTT. Amino acids: CASSRLEGTTGELFF.